One T cell receptor (beta chain) is described in this entry. The antigen remains unidentified. This CDR3 contains 21 residues. The V gene end was trimmed by 5 bases and the J gene end by 10 bases; junction bases not matched to a gene: 33. CDR1 and CDR2 (germline): MNHEY, SMNVEV (reference sequence). The sample comes from a study of T cell responses to AZD1222 COVID-19 vaccine. The wider study: Researchers grouped second doses given at about 4 or about 12 weeks into one pool.

General observations from the study: Sampling that yielded the repertoires occurred only after the peak T cell response. Possibly, clonal diversity was underestimated; donors were largely white British and included more females. Spike-specific TCR repertoires showed rising breadth and depth after two AZD1222 doses.

Clones were read by immunoSEQ multiplex PCR, and TCRdb kept only the in-frame ones, dropping some. This sample has about 120,000 clones, with approximately 93% found just once. The source of this sequence is an adult in good health. Sequencing was performed on peripheral blood, taken on day 0 of AZD1222 vaccination. The genes are TRBV27 and TRBJ1-1; TRBD1 aligns across 8 bases. The CDR3 spells CASSPAGQAFAIYLSGEGAFF. The CDR3 DNA is TGTGCCAGCAGTCCCGCGGGACAGGCCTTCGCGATATACCTTAGCGGTGAAGGAGCTTTCTTT.